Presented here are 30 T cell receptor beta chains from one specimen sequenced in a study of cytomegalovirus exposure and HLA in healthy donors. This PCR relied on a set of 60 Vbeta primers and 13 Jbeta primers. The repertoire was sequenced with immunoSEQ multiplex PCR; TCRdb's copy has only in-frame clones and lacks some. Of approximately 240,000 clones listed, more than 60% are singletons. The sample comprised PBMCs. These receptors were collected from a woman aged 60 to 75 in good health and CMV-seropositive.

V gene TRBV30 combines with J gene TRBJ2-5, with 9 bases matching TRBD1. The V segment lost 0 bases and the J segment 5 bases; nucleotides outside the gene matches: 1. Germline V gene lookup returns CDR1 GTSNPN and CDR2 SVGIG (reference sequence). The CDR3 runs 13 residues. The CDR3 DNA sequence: TGTGCCTGGAGTGTACAGGGGGCCGAGACCCAGTACTTC. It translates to CAWSVQGAETQYF. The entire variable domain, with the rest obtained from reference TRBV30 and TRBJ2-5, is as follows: SQTIHQWPATLVQPVGSPLSLECTVEGTSNPNLYWYRQAAGRGLQLLFYSVGIGQISSEVPQNLSASRPQDRQFILSSKKLLLSDSGFYLCAWSVQGAETQYFGPGTRLLVL.

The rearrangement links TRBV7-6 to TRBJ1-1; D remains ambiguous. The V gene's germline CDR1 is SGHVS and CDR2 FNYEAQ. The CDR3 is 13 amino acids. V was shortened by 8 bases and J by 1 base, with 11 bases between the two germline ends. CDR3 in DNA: TGTGCCAGCCTGTACAGCCCGAACACTGAAGCTTTCTTT. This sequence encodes CASLYSPNTEAFF. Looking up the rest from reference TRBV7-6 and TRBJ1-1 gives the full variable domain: GAGVSQSPRYKVTKRGQDVALRCDPISGHVSLYWYRQALGQGPEFLTYFNYEAQQDKSGLPNDRFSAERPEGSISTLTIQRTEQRDSAMYRCASLYSPNTEAFFGQGTRLTVV.

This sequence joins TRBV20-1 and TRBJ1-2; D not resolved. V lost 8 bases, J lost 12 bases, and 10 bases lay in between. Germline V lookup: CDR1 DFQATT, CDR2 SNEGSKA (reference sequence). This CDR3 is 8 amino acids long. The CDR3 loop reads CSPKEDTF. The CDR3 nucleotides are TGCAGTCCGAAGGAGGACACCTTC.

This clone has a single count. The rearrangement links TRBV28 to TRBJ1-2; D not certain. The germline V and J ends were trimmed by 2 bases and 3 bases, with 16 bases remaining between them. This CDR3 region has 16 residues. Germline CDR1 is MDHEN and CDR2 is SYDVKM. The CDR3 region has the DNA TGTGCCAGCAGTTTACTTTTCCGGGGTCAGGACTATGGCTACACCTTC. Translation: CASSLLFRGQDYGYTF.

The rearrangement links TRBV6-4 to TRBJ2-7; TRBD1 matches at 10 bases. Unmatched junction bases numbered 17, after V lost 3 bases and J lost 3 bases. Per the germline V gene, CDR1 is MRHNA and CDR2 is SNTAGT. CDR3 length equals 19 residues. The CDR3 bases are TGTGCCAGCAGTGATCCAGAGACAGGGGGCGAACTGGGGGACTACGAGCAGTACTTC. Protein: CASSDPETGGELGDYEQYF.

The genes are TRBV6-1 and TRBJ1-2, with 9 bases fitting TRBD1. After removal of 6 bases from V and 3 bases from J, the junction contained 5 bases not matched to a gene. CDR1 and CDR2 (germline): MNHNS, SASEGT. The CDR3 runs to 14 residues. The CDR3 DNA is TGTGCCAGCAGGGAGGGACAGGGCCACTATGGCTACACCTTC. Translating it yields CASREGQGHYGYTF.

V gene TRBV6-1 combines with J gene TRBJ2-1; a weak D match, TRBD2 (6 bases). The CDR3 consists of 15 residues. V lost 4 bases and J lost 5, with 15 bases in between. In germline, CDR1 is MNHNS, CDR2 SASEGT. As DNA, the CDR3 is TGTGCCAGCAGTGCCCGGAGGGCCGGAGACAATGAGCAGTTCTTC. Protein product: CASSARRAGDNEQFF.

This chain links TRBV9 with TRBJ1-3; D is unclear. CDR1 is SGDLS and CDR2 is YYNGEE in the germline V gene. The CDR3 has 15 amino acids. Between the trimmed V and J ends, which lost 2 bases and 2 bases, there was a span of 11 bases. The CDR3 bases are TGTGCCAGCAGCGTCGACTACAGACCTGGAAACACCATATATTTT. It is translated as CASSVDYRPGNTIYF. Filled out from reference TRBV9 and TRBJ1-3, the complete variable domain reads DSGVTQTPKHLITATGQRVTLRCSPRSGDLSVYWYQQSLDQGLQFLIQYYNGEERAKGNILERFSAQQFPDLHSELNLSSLELGDSALYFCASSVDYRPGNTIYFGEGSWLTVV.

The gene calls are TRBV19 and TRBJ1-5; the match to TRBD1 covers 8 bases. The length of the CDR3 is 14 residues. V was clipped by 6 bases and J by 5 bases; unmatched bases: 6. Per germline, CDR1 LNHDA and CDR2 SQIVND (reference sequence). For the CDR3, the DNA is TGTGCCAGTAGCAAATCAGGGGGCTATCAGCCCCAGCATTTT. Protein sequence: CASSKSGGYQPQHF.

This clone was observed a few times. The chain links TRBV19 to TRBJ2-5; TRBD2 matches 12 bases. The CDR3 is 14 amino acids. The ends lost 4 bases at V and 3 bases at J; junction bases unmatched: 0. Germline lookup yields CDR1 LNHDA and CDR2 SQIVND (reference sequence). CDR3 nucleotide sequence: TGTGCCAGTAGTACTAGCGGGGGGGAAGAGACCCAGTACTTC. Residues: CASSTSGGEETQYF.

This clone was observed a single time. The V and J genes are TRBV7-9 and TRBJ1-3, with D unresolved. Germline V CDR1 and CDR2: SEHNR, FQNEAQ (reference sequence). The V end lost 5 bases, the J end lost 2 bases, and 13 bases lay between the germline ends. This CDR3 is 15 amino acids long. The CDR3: CASSTYRGTGNTIYF. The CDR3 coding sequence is TGTGCCAGCAGCACGTACCGGGGAACTGGAAACACCATATATTTT. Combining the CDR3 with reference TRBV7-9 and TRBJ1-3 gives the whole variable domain DTGVSQNPRHKITKRGQNVTFRCDPISEHNRLYWYRQTLGQGPEFLTYFQNEAQLEKSRLLSDRFSAERPKGSFSTLEIQRTEQGDSAMYLCASSTYRGTGNTIYFGEGSWLTVV.

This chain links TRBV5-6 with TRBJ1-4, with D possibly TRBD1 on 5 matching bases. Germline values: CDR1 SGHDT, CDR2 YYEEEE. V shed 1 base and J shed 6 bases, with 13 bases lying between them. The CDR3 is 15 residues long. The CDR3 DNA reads TGTGCCAGCAGCTTGTTCTGGGGGGACGATGAAAAACTGTTTTTT. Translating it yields CASSLFWGDDEKLFF.

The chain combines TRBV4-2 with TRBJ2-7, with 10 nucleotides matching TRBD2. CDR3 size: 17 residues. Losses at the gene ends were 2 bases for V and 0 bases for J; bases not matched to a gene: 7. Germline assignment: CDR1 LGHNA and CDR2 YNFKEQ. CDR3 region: CASSQSTGTSVSYEQYF. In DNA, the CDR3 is TGTGCCAGCAGCCAATCAACCGGGACTAGCGTCTCCTACGAGCAGTACTTC.

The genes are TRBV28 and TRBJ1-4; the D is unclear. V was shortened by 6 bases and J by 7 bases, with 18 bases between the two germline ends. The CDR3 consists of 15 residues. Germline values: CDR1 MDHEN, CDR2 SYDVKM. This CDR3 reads CASRPRGEVGEKLFF. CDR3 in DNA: TGTGCCAGCAGGCCGCGCGGGGAGGTTGGTGAAAAACTGTTTTTT.

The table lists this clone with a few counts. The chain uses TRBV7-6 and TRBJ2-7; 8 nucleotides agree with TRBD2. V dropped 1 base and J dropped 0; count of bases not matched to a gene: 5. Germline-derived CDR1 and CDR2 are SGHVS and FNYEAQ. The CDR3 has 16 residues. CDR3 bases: TGTGCCAGCAGCTTAGGCGGGGGGTCCAGCTCCTACGAGCAGTACTTC. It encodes CASSLGGGSSSYEQYF. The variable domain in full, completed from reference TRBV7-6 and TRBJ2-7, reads GAGVSQSPRYKVTKRGQDVALRCDPISGHVSLYWYRQALGQGPEFLTYFNYEAQQDKSGLPNDRFSAERPEGSISTLTIQRTEQRDSAMYRCASSLGGGSSSYEQYFGPGTRLTVT.

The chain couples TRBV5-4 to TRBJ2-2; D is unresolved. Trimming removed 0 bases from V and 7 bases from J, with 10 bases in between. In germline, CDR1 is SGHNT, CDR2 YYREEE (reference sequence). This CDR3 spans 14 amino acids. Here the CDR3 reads CASSLGKEIGELFF. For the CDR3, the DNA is TGTGCCAGCAGCTTGGGGAAGGAGATCGGGGAGCTGTTTTTT.

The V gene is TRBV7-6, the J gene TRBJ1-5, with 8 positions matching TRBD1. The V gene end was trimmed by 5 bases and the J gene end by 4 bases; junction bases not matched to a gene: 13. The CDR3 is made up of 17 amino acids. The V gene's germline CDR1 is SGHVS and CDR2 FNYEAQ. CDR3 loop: CASSAEPAQGGNQPQHF. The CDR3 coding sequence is TGTGCCAGCAGCGCCGAACCGGCACAGGGGGGAAATCAGCCCCAGCATTTT.

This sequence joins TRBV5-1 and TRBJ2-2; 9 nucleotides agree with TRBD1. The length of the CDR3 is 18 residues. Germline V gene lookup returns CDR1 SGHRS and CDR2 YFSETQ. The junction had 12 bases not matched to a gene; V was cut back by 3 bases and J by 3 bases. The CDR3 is CASSSLDRTGVYTGELFF. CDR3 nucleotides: TGCGCCAGCAGCTCGCTAGACCGGACAGGGGTATACACCGGGGAGCTGTTTTTT.

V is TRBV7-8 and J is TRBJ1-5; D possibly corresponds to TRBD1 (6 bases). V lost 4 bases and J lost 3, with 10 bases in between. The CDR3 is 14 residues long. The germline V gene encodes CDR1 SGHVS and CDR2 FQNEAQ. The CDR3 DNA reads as TGTGCCAGCAGCTCAGGACAGTACAATCAGCCCCAGCATTTT. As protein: CASSSGQYNQPQHF.

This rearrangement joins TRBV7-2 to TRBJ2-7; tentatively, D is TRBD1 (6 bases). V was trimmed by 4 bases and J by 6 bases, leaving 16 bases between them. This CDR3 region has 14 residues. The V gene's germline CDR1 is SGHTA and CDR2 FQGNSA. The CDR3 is CASSSPGHKLEQYF. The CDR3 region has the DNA TGTGCCAGCAGCTCTCCGGGACACAAGCTCGAGCAGTACTTC.

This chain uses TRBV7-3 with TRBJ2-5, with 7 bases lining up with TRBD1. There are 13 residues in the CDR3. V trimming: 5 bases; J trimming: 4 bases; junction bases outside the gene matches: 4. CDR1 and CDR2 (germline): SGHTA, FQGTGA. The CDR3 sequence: CASSLYRGETQYF. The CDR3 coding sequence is TGTGCCAGCAGCCTATACAGGGGAGAGACCCAGTACTTC.

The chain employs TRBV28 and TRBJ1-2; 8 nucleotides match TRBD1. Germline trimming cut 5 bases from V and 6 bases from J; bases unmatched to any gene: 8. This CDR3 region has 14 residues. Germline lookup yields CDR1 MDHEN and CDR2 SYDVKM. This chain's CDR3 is CASSPGQGTDGYTF. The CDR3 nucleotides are TGTGCCAGCAGTCCCGGACAGGGAACGGATGGCTACACCTTC.

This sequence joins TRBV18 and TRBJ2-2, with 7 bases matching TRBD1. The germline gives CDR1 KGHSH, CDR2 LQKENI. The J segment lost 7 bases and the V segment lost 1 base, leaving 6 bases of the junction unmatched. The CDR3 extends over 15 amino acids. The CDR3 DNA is TGTGCCAGCTCACCACGAACAGGGGCGGACGGGGAGCTGTTTTTT. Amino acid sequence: CASSPRTGADGELFF. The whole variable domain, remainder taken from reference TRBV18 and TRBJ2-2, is NAGVMQNPRHLVRRRGQEARLRCSPMKGHSHVYWYRQLPEEGLKFMVYLQKENIIDESGMPKERFSAEFPKEGPSILRIQQVVRGDSAAYFCASSPRTGADGELFFGEGSRLTVL.

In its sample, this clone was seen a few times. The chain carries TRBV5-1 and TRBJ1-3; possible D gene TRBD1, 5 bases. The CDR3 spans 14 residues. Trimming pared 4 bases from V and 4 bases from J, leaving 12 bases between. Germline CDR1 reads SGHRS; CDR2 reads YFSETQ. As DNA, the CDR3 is TGCGCCAGCAGCCAGGGACTCGGAGGAAACACCATATATTTT. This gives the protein CASSQGLGGNTIYF.

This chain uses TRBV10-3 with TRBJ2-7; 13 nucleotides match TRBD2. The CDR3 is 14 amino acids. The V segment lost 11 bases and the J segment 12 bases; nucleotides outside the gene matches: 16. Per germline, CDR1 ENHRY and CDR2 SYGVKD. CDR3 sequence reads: CALGTSGAPTSMYF. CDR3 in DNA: TGTGCCCTTGGGACTAGCGGGGCTCCTACGAGCATGTACTTC.

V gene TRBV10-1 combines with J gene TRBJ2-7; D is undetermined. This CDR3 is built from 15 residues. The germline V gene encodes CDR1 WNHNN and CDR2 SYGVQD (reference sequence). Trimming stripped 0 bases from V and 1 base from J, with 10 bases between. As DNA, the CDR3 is TGCGCCAGCAGTGAGTCCTTGGGCTTGTCCTACGAGCAGTACTTC. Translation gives CASSESLGLSYEQYF.

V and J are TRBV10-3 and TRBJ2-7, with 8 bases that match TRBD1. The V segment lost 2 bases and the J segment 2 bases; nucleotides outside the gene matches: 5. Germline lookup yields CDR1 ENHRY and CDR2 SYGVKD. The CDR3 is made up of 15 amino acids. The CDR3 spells CAISEPRDRPYEQYF. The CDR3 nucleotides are TGTGCCATCAGTGAGCCTCGGGACAGGCCCTACGAGCAGTACTTC.

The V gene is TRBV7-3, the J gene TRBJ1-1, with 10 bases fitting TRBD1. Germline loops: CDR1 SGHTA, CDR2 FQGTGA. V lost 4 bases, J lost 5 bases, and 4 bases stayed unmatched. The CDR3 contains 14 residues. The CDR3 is CASSSGTGVTEAFF. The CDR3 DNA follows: TGTGCCAGCAGCTCTGGGACAGGGGTAACTGAAGCTTTCTTT.

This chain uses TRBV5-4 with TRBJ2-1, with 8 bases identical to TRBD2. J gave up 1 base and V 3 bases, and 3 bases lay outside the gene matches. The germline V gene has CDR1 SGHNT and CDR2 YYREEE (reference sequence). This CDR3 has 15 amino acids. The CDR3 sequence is CASSSSGPSYNEQFF. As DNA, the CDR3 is TGTGCCAGCAGCTCTAGCGGGCCTTCCTACAATGAGCAGTTCTTC.

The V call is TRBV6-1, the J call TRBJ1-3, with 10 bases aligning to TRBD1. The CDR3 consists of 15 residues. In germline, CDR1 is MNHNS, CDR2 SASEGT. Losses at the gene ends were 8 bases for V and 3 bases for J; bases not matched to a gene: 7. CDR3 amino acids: CASRTGGLDGNTIYF. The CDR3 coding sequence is TGTGCCAGCCGGACAGGGGGACTGGATGGAAACACCATATATTTT.